This is a list of T cell receptor beta chains from one sample in a study of T cells after yellow fever vaccination. TCRdb fed the 5' RACE reads into MiXCR, producing one record per CDR3 protein. Of over 130,000 distinct CDR3 sequences in the sample, less than 9.5% were seen once. Sequences were derived from CD4+ T cells sorted from PBMCs, sampled 5 days after the yellow fever booster vaccination. The source of these receptors is a man aged 25 to 40 who received the YFV17D yellow fever vaccine. CDR3s include the opening cysteine and the closing phenylalanine or tryptophan. A D gene is named only where the DNA matches it firmly. A row's size may be missing; if present it is once, few, many or a size class.

clone_size | j_call | v_call | d_call | cdr3_nt | cdr3_aa
many | TRBJ1-1 | TRBV20-1 | . | TGCAGTGCGATTGGACAAGGGGGCACTGAAGCTTTCTTT | CSAIGQGGTEAFF
many | TRBJ1-2 | TRBV20-1 | . | TGCAGTGCTAAAAATGGCTACACCTTC | CSAKNGYTF
many | TRBJ2-1 | TRBV20-1 | . | TGCAGTGCTACGACCGGGACGAACAATGAGCAGTTCTTC | CSATTGTNNEQFF
many | TRBJ1-2 | TRBV20-1 | TRBD1 | TGCAGTGCTATCGAATTGGACAGGGGCGGGTATGGCTACACCTTC | CSAIELDRGGYGYTF
many | TRBJ2-7 | TRBV29-1 | . | TGCAGCGTTCTCACCTTCTACGAGCAGTACTTC | CSVLTFYEQYF
many | TRBJ2-3 | TRBV20-1 | TRBD1 | TGCAGTGCTGAAGCCCTCGGGACAGGGCTAGCAGATACGCAGTATTTT | CSAEALGTGLADTQYF
many | TRBJ2-3 | TRBV12-3/TRBV12-4 | TRBD2 | TGTGCCAGCAGTTCCGGGACTAGTGCAGATACGCAGTATTTT | CASSSGTSADTQYF
many | TRBJ2-7 | TRBV7-2 | TRBD2 | TGTGCCAGCAGCTTCCGGGCGGGAGGCTACGAGCAGTACTTC | CASSFRAGGYEQYF
many | TRBJ2-6 | TRBV9 | . | TGTGCCAGCGGGCGCCCTCGGTCTGGGGCCAACGTCCTGACTTTC | CASGRPRSGANVLTF
many | TRBJ2-1 | TRBV19 | TRBD1 | TGTGCCAGTAGTGCCCGGGACAGGAGTTTCAATGAGCAGTTCTTC | CASSARDRSFNEQFF
many | TRBJ2-1 | TRBV9 | . | TGTGCCAGCAGCGTAGGGACACCTTACAATGAGCAGTTCTTC | CASSVGTPYNEQFF
few | TRBJ2-3 | TRBV5-1 | . | TGCGCCAGCAGCTTTGGGTCCGGGCGCGGGGATACGCAGTATTTT | CASSFGSGRGDTQYF
many | TRBJ2-3 | TRBV7-9 | . | TGTGCCAGCAGCTTGTGGGACACCCTCACAGATACGCAGTATTTT | CASSLWDTLTDTQYF
many | TRBJ2-1 | TRBV4-3 | TRBD1 | TGCGCCAGCAGCCGAGTGACAGGGATAGCCTACAATGAGCAGTTCTTC | CASSRVTGIAYNEQFF
many | TRBJ2-2 | TRBV6-2/TRBV6-3 | . | TGTGCCAGCAGCAACGAGGGATCCGGGGAGCTGTTTTTT | CASSNEGSGELFF
. | TRBJ1-2 | TRBV30 | . | TGTGCCTACAGGGACACCTACACCTTC | CAYRDTYTF
many | TRBJ1-5 | TRBV20-1 | . | TGCAGTGCCCGTTTGACCTGGGTTCAGCCCCAGCATTTT | CSARLTWVQPQHF
many | TRBJ2-5 | TRBV7-2 | TRBD2 | TGTGCCAGCAGCCGACTAAGCGGGAGGGCCGGGGAGACCCAGTACTTC | CASSRLSGRAGETQYF